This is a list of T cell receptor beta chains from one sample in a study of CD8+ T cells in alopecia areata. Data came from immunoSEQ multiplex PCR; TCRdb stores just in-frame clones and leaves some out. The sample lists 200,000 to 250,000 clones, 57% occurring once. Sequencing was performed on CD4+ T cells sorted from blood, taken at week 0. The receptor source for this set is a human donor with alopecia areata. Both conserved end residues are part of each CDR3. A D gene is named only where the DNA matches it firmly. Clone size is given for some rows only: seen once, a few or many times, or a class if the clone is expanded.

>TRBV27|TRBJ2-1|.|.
TGTGCCAGCAGTTTCCGGGACTTAAATAACAATGAGCAGTTCTTC
CASSFRDLNNNEQFF
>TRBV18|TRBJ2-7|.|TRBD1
TGTGCCAGCTCACAAAGACAGGGGGCTTACGAGCAGTACTTC
CASSQRQGAYEQYF
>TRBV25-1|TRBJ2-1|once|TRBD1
TGTGCCAGCAGTAAAGGGACAGCCGAGCAGTTCTTC
CASSKGTAEQFF
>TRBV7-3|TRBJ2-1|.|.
TGTGCCAGCAGCTTAAACAATAATGAGCAGTTCTTC
CASSLNNNEQFF
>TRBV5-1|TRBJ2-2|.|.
TGCGCCAGCAGCGAACACCCACAGGGAACGCCGAACACCGGGGAGCTGTTTTTT
CASSEHPQGTPNTGELFF
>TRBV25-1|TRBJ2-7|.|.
TGTGCCAGCAGACGAGCGGGTGACTCCTACGAGCAGTACTTC
CASRRAGDSYEQYF
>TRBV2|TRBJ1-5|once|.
TGTGCCAGCAGATTAAGGGATCAGCCCCAGCATTTT
CASRLRDQPQHF
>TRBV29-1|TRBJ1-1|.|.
TGCAGCGTTGTCGCTTTGAGGGACACTGAAGCTTTCTTT
CSVVALRDTEAFF
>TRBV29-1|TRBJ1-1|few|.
TGCAGCGTTGAATCGCTACTGCGGGACACTGAAGCTTTCTTT
CSVESLLRDTEAFF
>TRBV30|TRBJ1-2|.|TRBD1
TGTGCCTGGACCAGGGACAGGTACTATGGCTACACCTTC
CAWTRDRYYGYTF
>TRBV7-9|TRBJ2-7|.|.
TGTGCCAGCAGCTTAGGGGGCCTTCAGACAGGCTCCTACGAGCAGTACTTC
CASSLGGLQTGSYEQYF
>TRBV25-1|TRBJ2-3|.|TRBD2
TGTGCCAGCAGTCTAGCGGGGGGAACCACAGATACGCAGTATTTT
CASSLAGGTTDTQYF
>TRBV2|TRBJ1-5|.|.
TGTGCCAGCAGGTTGGGCCGACAGCCCCAGCATTTT
CASRLGRQPQHF
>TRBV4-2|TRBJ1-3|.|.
TGTGCCAGCAGCCAAGGGTGGCAGCCTAACTCTGGAAACACCATATATTTT
CASSQGWQPNSGNTIYF
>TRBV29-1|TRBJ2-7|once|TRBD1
TGCAGCGTCTACACCTTAGGACAGGGCTACGAGCAGTACTTC
CSVYTLGQGYEQYF
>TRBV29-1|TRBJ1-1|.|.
TGCAGCGTCGGGACCGGGGTGAAAGCTTTCTTT
CSVGTGVKAFF
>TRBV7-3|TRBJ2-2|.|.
TGTGCCAGCAGCTTAACGGGAGACACGGGCTATGCCGGGGAGCTGTTTTTT
CASSLTGDTGYAGELFF
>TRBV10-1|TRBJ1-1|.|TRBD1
TGCGCCAGCAGTGACCGGGACAGGATTCGAGGGGCTTTCTTT
CASSDRDRIRGAFF
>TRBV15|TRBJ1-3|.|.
TGTGCCACCAGCAGAAGAACTTTCCGGGACCGAGACTCTGGAAACACCATATATTTT
CATSRRTFRDRDSGNTIYF
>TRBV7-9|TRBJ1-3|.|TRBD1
TGTGCCAGCAGCTTTTCGACAGGGCCCTCTGGAAACACCATATATTTT
CASSFSTGPSGNTIYF
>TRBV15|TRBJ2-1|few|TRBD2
TGTGCCACCCGGTTAGGGGCGGGGGGCTCCGAGCAGTTCTTC
CATRLGAGGSEQFF
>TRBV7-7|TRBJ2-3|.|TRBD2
TGTGCTAGCAGCCCCGTCGTGTCTGTATCTAGCGGCCGCACAGATACGCAGTATTTT
CASSPVVSVSSGRTDTQYF
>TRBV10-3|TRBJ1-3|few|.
TGTGCCATCAGTGAGGAAGGGCGAAGAAACACCATATATTTT
CAISEEGRRNTIYF
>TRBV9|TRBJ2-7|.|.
TGTGCCAGCAGCTCTGACAGCTACGAGCAGTACTTC
CASSSDSYEQYF
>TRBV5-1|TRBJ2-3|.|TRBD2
TGCGCCAGCAGCTTGGGACTAGCGGGAGGTCGGACAGATACGCAGTATTTT
CASSLGLAGGRTDTQYF
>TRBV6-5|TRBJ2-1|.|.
TGTGCCAGCAGTTACGGAAACAGAAGAGGCTACAATGAGCAGTTCTTC
CASSYGNRRGYNEQFF
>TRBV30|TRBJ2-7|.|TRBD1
TGTGCCTGGAAAGAGGGTCAGGGGGCGCGCGAGCAGTACTTC
CAWKEGQGAREQYF
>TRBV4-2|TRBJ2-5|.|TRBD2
TGTGCCAGCAGCACGCGGGGGGGGGCCCAAGAGACCCAGTACTTC
CASSTRGGAQETQYF
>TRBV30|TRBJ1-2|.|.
TGTGCCTGGAGGTTGGTATCCTATGGCTACACCTTC
CAWRLVSYGYTF
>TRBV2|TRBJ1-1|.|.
TGTGCCAGCATTGCCCGAGTAATGAACACTGAAGCTTTCTTT
CASIARVMNTEAFF
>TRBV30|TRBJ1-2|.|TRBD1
TGTGCCTGGAAGGGACAGGGGGCGCGTGGCTACACCTTC
CAWKGQGARGYTF
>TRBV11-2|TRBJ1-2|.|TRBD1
TGTGCCAGCAGTCTCACCAGGGACAGGGTCAGGGGTGGCTACACCTTC
CASSLTRDRVRGGYTF
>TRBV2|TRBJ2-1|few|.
TGTGCCAGCAGCCTTAATCCTGTGATCAATGAGCAGTTCTTC
CASSLNPVINEQFF
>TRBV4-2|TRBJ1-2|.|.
TGTGCCAGCAGCCAGGCCGACATAATTCTTAACTATGGCTACACCTTC
CASSQADIILNYGYTF
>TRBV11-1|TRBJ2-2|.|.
TGTGCCAGCAGCTCCTTGAACACCGGGGAGCTGTTTTTT
CASSSLNTGELFF
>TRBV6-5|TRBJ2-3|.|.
TGTGCCAGCAGTTACTCGACTAAGCGATGGGCGCAGTATTTT
CASSYSTKRWAQYF
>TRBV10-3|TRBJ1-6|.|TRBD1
TGTGCCATCAGGCCTACAGGGGGAAATTCACCCCTCCACTTT
CAIRPTGGNSPLHF
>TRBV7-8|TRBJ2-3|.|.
TGTGCCAGCAGCTTAGGGAAAGAAGATACGCAGTATTTT
CASSLGKEDTQYF
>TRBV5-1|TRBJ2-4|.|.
TGCGCCAGCAGCTCGGACCTAGCAAACATTCAGTACTTC
CASSSDLANIQYF
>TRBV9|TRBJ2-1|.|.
TGTGCCAGCAGCGTAGCTACAGGGCGGAATGAGCAGTTCTTC
CASSVATGRNEQFF
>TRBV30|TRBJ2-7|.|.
TGTGCCTGGAGTATACAGGGTTTCTCCTACGAGCAGTACTTC
CAWSIQGFSYEQYF
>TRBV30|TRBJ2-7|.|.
TGTGCCTGGACAAGGGACTGGCCCACCTACGAGCAGTACTTC
CAWTRDWPTYEQYF
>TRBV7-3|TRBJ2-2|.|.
TGTGCCAGCAGATTAGAGGGGTTGAGCACCGGGGAGCTGTTTTTT
CASRLEGLSTGELFF
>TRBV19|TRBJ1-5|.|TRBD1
TGTGCCAGTAGAGACAGGGATCAGCCCCAGCATTTT
CASRDRDQPQHF
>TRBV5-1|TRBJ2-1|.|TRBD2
TGCGCCAGCAGCCCGGGACTAGCGGGAGTATTCGATGAGCAGTTCTTC
CASSPGLAGVFDEQFF
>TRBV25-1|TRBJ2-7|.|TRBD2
TGTGCCAGCAGTGAAGGACTAGCGGGAGGAGGGTACGAGCAGTACTTC
CASSEGLAGGGYEQYF
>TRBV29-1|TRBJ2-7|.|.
TGCAGCGTCCGACCCCAGGGGAGGTACGAGCAGTACTTC
CSVRPQGRYEQYF
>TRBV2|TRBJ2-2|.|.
TGTGCCAGCAGTGAACAGCCCGCGAACACCGGGGAGCTGTTTTTT
CASSEQPANTGELFF
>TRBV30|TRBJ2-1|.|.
TGTGCCTGGAGTCGACAGATCAATGAGCAGTTCTTC
CAWSRQINEQFF
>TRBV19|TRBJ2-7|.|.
TGTGCCAGTACTGATTGGTACGAGCAGTACTTC
CASTDWYEQYF
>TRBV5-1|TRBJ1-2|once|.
TGCGCCAGCAGCTTGGCCCTCGGTGAGGCCCGCACCTTC
CASSLALGEARTF
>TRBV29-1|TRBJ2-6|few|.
TGCAGCGTTGAAGAGCTGGGGAGATATGGGGCCAACGTCCTGACTTTC
CSVEELGRYGANVLTF
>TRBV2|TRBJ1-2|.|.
TGTGCCAGCAGGCCCGGGACCACCAATAACTATGGCTACACCTTC
CASRPGTTNNYGYTF
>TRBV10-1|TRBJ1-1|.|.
TGCGCCAGCAGTGAGTCCTCGGGACTGAGCTCCACTGAAGCTTTCTTT
CASSESSGLSSTEAFF
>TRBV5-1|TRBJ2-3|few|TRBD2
TGCGCCAGCAGCTTGCGGACTAGTGACACAGATACGCAGTATTTT
CASSLRTSDTDTQYF